The 25 T cell receptor beta chains below all came from one sample that was sequenced in a study of T-cell memory formation after mild COVID-19. TCRdb ran MiXCR on the 5' RACE reads and lists one entry per CDR3 protein. The sample gives around 200,000 distinct CDR3 sequences, approximately 17% of which show up once; 3.9% is in the top ten. Material: PBMCs or a T cell subset sorted from them (not recorded which). These receptors all stem from a young man who had mild COVID-19 (a few samples of this study predate the infection). Cell type and time point are not known.

This clonotype was picked up a small number of times. The chain links TRBV4-2 to TRBJ2-5, with D maybe TRBD2 (5 bases). Germline assignment: CDR1 LGHNA and CDR2 YNFKEQ. V gave up 2 bases and J gave up 5 bases, with 15 bases separating them. The CDR3 is made up of 15 amino acids. The CDR3 here is CASSQRSDRGETQYF. As DNA, the CDR3 is TGTGCCAGCAGCCAACGGTCGGATAGAGGGGAGACCCAGTACTTC.

V and J are TRBV7-2 and TRBJ2-1; TRBD2 aligns across 7 bases. This CDR3 comprises 14 residues. Germline V gene data show CDR1 as SGHTA and CDR2 as FQGNSA. V gave up 0 bases and J gave up 8 bases; unmatched junction bases: 4. CDR3: CASSLAGGVYEQFF. The CDR3 DNA follows: TGTGCCAGCAGCTTAGCGGGGGGGGTCTATGAGCAGTTCTTC.

The chain is built from TRBV5-1 and TRBJ1-1, with D unclear. Germline V lookup: CDR1 SGHRS, CDR2 YFSETQ. V lost 4 bases and J lost 0, with 13 bases in between. This CDR3 spans 15 amino acids. The CDR3 loop is CASSLTAIMNTEAFF. CDR3 coding DNA: TGCGCCAGCAGCCTAACAGCGATCATGAACACTGAAGCTTTCTTT.

DNA for the CDR3: TGTGCCAGCAGTTACGGCCAGGGAAGTTGCACCTTC. This gives the protein CASSYGQGSCTF. This chain links TRBV6-5 with TRBJ1-2; the D gene is possibly TRBD1 (5 bases). This CDR3 comprises 12 residues. Per the germline V gene, CDR1 is MNHEY and CDR2 is SVGAGI. Trimming removed 2 bases at V and 13 bases at J, with 14 bases between.

The sample holds many counts of this clonotype. The V call is TRBV3-1, the J call TRBJ1-6, with D possibly matching TRBD1 (5 bases). The CDR3 is made up of 16 amino acids. Trimming removed 3 bases from V and 5 bases from J, with 14 bases in between. Germline CDR1 and CDR2: LGHDT and YNNKEL (reference sequence). The CDR3 region has the DNA TGTGCCAGCAGCCATGGCTGGGGCAGAAATAATTCACCCCTCCACTTT. Encoded protein: CASSHGWGRNNSPLHF.

This clonotype was seen a handful of times. The rearrangement uses TRBV29-1 and TRBJ2-1; D possibly corresponds to TRBD1 (6 bases). Germline lookup yields CDR1 SQVTM and CDR2 ANQGSEA. Trimming cost V 6 bases and J 6 bases, with 12 bases left between them. This CDR3 spans 12 amino acids. The CDR3 loop reads CSVTRQANEQFF. In DNA form, the CDR3 reads TGCAGCGTCACAAGACAGGCCAATGAGCAGTTCTTC.

The chain employs TRBV7-9 and TRBJ2-1; 8 bases are shared with TRBD1. V dropped 6 bases and J dropped 3; count of bases not matched to a gene: 7. Germline CDR1 and CDR2: SEHNR and FQNEAQ (reference sequence). This CDR3 is 15 amino acids long. Written as DNA, the CDR3 is TGTGCCAGCAGTTATAGACAGGGGAACTACAATGAGCAGTTCTTC. Its translation is CASSYRQGNYNEQFF. The full variable domain, rest sourced from reference TRBV7-9 and TRBJ2-1, is DTGVSQNPRHKITKRGQNVTFRCDPISEHNRLYWYRQTLGQGPEFLTYFQNEAQLEKSRLLSDRFSAERPKGSFSTLEIQRTEQGDSAMYLCASSYRQGNYNEQFFGPGTRLTVL.

CDR3 in amino acids: CATKGGDYNEQFF. For the CDR3, the DNA is TGTGCGACAAAGGGAGGGGACTACAATGAGCAGTTCTTC. The chain carries TRBV24-1 and TRBJ2-1, with 7 bases aligning to TRBD2. Per germline, CDR1 KGHDR and CDR2 SFDVKD. This CDR3 is 13 amino acids long.

This clonotype was counted only a few times. The J gene is TRBJ1-2, the V gene TRBV4-3; TRBD1 matches at 9 bases. V shed 0 bases, J shed 3 bases, and the junction held 8 bases outside the gene matches. The germline gives CDR1 LGHNA, CDR2 YSLEER. This CDR3 is built from 17 residues. CDR3 nucleotide sequence: TGCGCCAGCAGCCAAGAATGGCGGACAGGGGAGCACTATGGCTACACCTTC. Protein sequence: CASSQEWRTGEHYGYTF.

This clonotype appeared many times. The chain has TRBV3-1 and TRBJ2-5, with no clear D. Trimming took 1 base from V and 5 from J, leaving 5 bases between them. Germline assignment: CDR1 LGHDT and CDR2 YNNKEL (reference sequence). The CDR3 loop spans 12 amino acids. Here the CDR3 DNA reads TGTGCCAGCAGCCAAGTCAGGGAGACCCAGTACTTC. It is translated as CASSQVRETQYF.

This clonotype was recorded many times. The V call is TRBV3-1, the J call TRBJ1-5; D gene uncertain. Deletions cut 1 base from V and 0 bases from J, with 7 bases between. The CDR3 has 15 amino acids. From germline, CDR1 is LGHDT and CDR2 YNNKEL (reference sequence). This CDR3 reads CASSQGTVSNQPQHF. The CDR3 nucleotides read TGTGCCAGCAGCCAAGGGACCGTTAGCAATCAGCCCCAGCATTTT.

This clonotype has more than one count but fewer than ten. The chain recombines TRBV3-1 with TRBJ2-1; 12 bases agree with TRBD2. Germline assignment: CDR1 LGHDT and CDR2 YNNKEL (reference sequence). The junction had 6 bases not matched to a gene; V was cut back by 4 bases and J by 5 bases. This CDR3 is 16 amino acids long. The CDR3 DNA follows: TGTGCCAGCAGCCTCTCTAGCGGGGGGGAGAACAATGAGCAGTTCTTC. Translated, it gives CASSLSSGGENNEQFF.

The CDR3 loop is CSASGIANTGELFF. CDR3 sequence (DNA): TGCAGTGCTAGCGGAATTGCGAACACCGGGGAGCTGTTTTTT. The chain is built from TRBV20-1 and TRBJ2-2; D unclear. V was cut by 3 bases and J by 0 bases, with 8 bases left in between. The CDR3 consists of 14 residues. The germline CDR1 and CDR2 sequences are DFQATT and SNEGSKA (reference sequence).

This clonotype was seen only once. The chain carries TRBV12-5 and TRBJ1-5, with D possibly TRBD1 on 5 matching bases. The V and J ends lost 0 bases and 3 bases respectively, with 12 bases between them. The CDR3 loop spans 16 amino acids. Germline V gene data show CDR1 as LGHNT and CDR2 as FRNRAP. CDR3 in amino acids: CASGLVTGRVNQPQHF. As DNA, the CDR3 is TGTGCTAGTGGTTTGGTAACAGGCCGGGTCAATCAGCCCCAGCATTTT.

The CDR3 loop is CASSVQGTYGYTF. CDR3 sequence (DNA): TGTGCCAGCAGCGTACAGGGAACCTATGGCTACACCTTC. V and J are TRBV9 and TRBJ1-2; maybe TRBD1 (5 bases). V lost 1 base and J lost 4, with 8 bases in between. The CDR3 length is 13 residues. CDR1 and CDR2 from the germline V gene are SGDLS and YYNGEE.

There are many counts of this clonotype. The rearrangement links TRBV29-1 to TRBJ2-7; D not certain. The CDR3 contains 12 residues. Looked up from germline, CDR1 is SQVTM and CDR2 is ANQGSEA. The V end lost 6 bases, the J end lost 0 bases, and 9 bases lay between the germline ends. The CDR3 DNA reads as TGCAGCGTCGCCCCTCACTCCTACGAGCAGTACTTC. Translated: CSVAPHSYEQYF.

This clonotype has only one observation. The chain is built from TRBV20-1 and TRBJ2-7; TRBD1 or TRBD2 may be the D gene (6 bases each). Between the trimmed V and J ends, which lost 5 bases and 0 bases, there was a span of 14 bases. Germline CDR1 is DFQATT and CDR2 is SNEGSKA (reference sequence). The CDR3 length is 14 residues. CDR3 nucleotides: TGCAGTGCTGTCCAAGGGGGGAGCTCCTACGAGCAGTACTTC. This codes for CSAVQGGSSYEQYF.

The J gene is TRBJ1-6, the V gene TRBV7-2; TRBD1 aligns across 9 bases. The junction had 13 bases not matched to a gene; V was cut back by 9 bases and J by 10 bases. The germline CDR1 and CDR2 sequences are SGHTA and FQGNSA. This CDR3 comprises 15 residues. CDR3 in amino acids: CASETKGTGLSPLHF. The CDR3 DNA reads TGTGCCAGTGAGACTAAAGGGACAGGGCTCTCACCCCTCCACTTT.

The rearrangement uses TRBV6-2 or TRBV6-3 and TRBJ2-7; D uncertain. V gave up 8 bases and J gave up 2 bases, with 10 bases separating them. The CDR3 extends over 12 amino acids. Germline V gene lookup returns CDR1 MNHEY and CDR2 SVGEGT. The DNA for the CDR3 is TGTGCCAGCCGTGGGGATCCCTACGAGCAGTACTTC. As protein: CASRGDPYEQYF.

The chain recombines TRBV18 with TRBJ2-3; TRBD1 matches at 9 bases. The CDR3 sequence is 18 residues long. The V gene's germline CDR1 is KGHSH and CDR2 LQKENI. Trimming at V came to 1 base and at J to 2 bases, leaving 10 bases not matched to a gene. The CDR3 here is CASSPRKTGTGPTDTQYF. CDR3 bases: TGTGCCAGCTCACCACGAAAGACCGGGACAGGGCCCACAGATACGCAGTATTTT.

In its sample, this clonotype was seen a few times. V is TRBV3-1 and J is TRBJ2-3, with D perhaps TRBD1 or TRBD2 (5 bases each). With 1 base removed from V and 6 bases from J, the gap between germline ends came to 23 bases. Germline lookup yields CDR1 LGHDT and CDR2 YNNKEL (reference sequence). The CDR3 runs 18 residues. DNA for the CDR3: TGTGCCAGCAGCCAAGGCCCGCCGGGACCCAAGATCGTGGATACGCAGTATTTT. This gives the protein CASSQGPPGPKIVDTQYF.

This clonotype was seen a handful of times. The rearrangement joins TRBV28 to TRBJ2-1; possibly TRBD1 for D (5 bases). The CDR3 has 13 residues. Per the germline V gene, CDR1 is MDHEN and CDR2 is SYDVKM. Between the trimmed V and J ends, which lost 7 bases and 0 bases, there was a span of 7 bases. The CDR3 loop reads CASTQGSYNEQFF. The CDR3 DNA reads as TGTGCCAGCACCCAGGGCTCCTACAATGAGCAGTTCTTC.

In this sample, this clonotype turned up a few times. The CDR3, as DNA: TGTGCCAGCAGCCCGGGGGTCTCGCATGAGCAGTTCTTC. It specifies CASSPGVSHEQFF. The chain employs TRBV7-9 and TRBJ2-1; D perhaps matches TRBD2 (6 bases). Germline loops: CDR1 SEHNR, CDR2 FQNEAQ (reference sequence). This CDR3 comprises 13 residues. V was pared by 5 bases and J by 8 bases, with 13 bases between.

This clonotype was observed a handful of times. The CDR3 sequence: CSARPPDRSSTDTQYF. The CDR3, as DNA: TGCAGTGCTAGGCCTCCGGACAGATCTAGCACAGATACGCAGTATTTT. This chain connects TRBV20-1 to TRBJ2-3, with D possibly TRBD1 on 6 matching bases. V lost 3 bases to trimming and J lost 0 bases, with 16 bases between them. CDR1 and CDR2 (germline): DFQATT, SNEGSKA (reference sequence). This CDR3 region has 16 residues.

This clonotype has a handful of counts. The chain is built from TRBV12-3 or TRBV12-4 and TRBJ1-2; 8 bases line up with TRBD1. The CDR3 has 14 amino acids. Germline trimming cut 6 bases from V and 7 bases from J; bases unmatched to any gene: 10. CDR3 nucleotide sequence: TGTGCCAGCAGCCCCGGACAGGGATTCGGTGGCTACACCTTC. Translated: CASSPGQGFGGYTF.